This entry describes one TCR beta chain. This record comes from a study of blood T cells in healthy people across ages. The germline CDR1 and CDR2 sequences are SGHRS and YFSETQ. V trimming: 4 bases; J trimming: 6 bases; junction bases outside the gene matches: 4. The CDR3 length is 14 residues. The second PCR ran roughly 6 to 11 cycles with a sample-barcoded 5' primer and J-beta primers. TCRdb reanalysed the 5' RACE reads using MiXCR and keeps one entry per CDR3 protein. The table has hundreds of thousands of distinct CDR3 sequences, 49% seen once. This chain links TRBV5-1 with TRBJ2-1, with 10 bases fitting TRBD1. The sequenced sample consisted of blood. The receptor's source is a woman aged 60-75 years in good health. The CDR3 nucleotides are TGCGCCAGCAGCGGGGGACAGGGGTCCAATGAGCAGTTCTTC. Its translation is CASSGGQGSNEQFF.